The entry below describes one TCR beta chain. The antigen is undetermined. This sample was included in a study of graft-versus-host responses after intestinal transplantation. Study details: Every transplant recipient was induced with anti-thymocyte globulin, then maintained on tacrolimus and steroids for roughly 3 years.

TCRdb's table, derived via immunoSEQ multiplex PCR, lists solely in-frame clones and lacks some. The sample lists some 82,000 clones; around 86% were seen once. Study-level points and caveats: Levels of circulating GvH clones at their peak were associated with early post-transplant HvG declines. Where graft-donor T cell macrochimerism was present, patients had high graft-versus-host to host-versus-graft clonal ratios in allografts.

The clonotype originates from a human donor who was the organ donor for an intestinal transplant. Here the sequenced sample was unstimulated CD8+ T cells sorted from spleen or lymph node cells, taken before transplant.

The CDR3 region is CASSPDVAVTQYF. In DNA, the CDR3 is TGTGCCAGCAGTCCCGATGTTGCGGTTACGCAGTATTTT. The chain employs TRBV27 and TRBJ2-3; no reliable D call. The germline V gene has CDR1 MNHEY and CDR2 SMNVEV (reference sequence). Trimming cost V 5 bases and J 8 bases, with 14 bases left between them. The CDR3 is 13 residues long.